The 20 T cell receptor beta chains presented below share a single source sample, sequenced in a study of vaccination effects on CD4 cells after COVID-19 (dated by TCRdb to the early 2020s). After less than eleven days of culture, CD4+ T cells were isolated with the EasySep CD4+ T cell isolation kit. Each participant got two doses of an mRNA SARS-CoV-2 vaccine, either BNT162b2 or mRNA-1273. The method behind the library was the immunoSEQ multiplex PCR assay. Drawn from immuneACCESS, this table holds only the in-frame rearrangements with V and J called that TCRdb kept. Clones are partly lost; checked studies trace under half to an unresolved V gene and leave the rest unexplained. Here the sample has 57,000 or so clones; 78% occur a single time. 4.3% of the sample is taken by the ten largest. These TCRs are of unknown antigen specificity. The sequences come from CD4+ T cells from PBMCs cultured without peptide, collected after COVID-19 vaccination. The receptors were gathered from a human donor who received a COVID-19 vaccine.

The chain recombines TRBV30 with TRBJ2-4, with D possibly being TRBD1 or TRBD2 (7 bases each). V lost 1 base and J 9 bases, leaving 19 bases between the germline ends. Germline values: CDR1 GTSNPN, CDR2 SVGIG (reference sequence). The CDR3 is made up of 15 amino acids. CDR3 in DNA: TGTGCCTGGAGTGAGGGGGGGACAGATGTCGGCATTCAGTACTTC. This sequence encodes CAWSEGGTDVGIQYF.

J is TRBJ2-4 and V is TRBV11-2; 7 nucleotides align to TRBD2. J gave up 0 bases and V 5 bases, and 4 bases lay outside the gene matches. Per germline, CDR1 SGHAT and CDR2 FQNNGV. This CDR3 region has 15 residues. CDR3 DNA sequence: TGTGCCAGCAGCCCCCGGGGGGTAGCCAAAAACATTCAGTACTTC. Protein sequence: CASSPRGVAKNIQYF.

CDR3 DNA: TGTGCCAGTAGTTCACCCAGGGGGCGATCTGGAAACACCATATATTTT. This codes for CASSSPRGRSGNTIYF. The rearrangement uses TRBV19 and TRBJ1-3, with TRBD1 matching over 8 bases. The CDR3 consists of 16 residues. J gave up 1 base and V 5 bases, and 7 bases lay outside the gene matches. Germline V lookup: CDR1 LNHDA, CDR2 SQIVND (reference sequence).

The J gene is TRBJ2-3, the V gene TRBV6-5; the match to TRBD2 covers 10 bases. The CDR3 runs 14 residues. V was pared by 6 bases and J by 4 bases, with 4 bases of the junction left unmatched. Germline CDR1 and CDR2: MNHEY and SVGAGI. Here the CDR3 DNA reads TGTGCCAGCAGAAGACTAGCGGGTTCAGATACGCAGTATTTT. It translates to CASRRLAGSDTQYF.

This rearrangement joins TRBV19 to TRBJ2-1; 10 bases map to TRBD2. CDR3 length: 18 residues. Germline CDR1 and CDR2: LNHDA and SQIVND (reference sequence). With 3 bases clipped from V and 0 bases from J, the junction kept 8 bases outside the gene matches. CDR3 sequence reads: CASSIELAGVGSYNEQFF. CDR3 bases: TGTGCCAGTAGTATTGAGCTAGCGGGAGTCGGCTCCTACAATGAGCAGTTCTTC.

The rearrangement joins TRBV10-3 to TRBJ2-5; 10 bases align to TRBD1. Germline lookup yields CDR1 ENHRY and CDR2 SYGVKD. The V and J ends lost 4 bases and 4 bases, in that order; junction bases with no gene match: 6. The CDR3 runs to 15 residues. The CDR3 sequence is CAISGGQGDRETQYF. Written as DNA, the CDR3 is TGTGCCATCAGTGGTGGACAGGGGGACCGAGAGACCCAGTACTTC.

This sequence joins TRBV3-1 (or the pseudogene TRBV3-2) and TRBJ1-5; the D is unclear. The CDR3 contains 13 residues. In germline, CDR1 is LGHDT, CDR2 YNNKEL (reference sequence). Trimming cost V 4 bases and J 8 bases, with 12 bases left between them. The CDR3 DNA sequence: TGTGCCAGCAGCCCCCGTGAGCAGGAGCCCCAGCATTTT. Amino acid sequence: CASSPREQEPQHF.

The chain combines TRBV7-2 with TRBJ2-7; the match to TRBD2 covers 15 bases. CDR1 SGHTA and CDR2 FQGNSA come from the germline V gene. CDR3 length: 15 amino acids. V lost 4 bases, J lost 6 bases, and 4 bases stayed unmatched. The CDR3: CASSWTSGRVSEQYF. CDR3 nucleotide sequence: TGTGCCAGCAGCTGGACTAGCGGGAGGGTCTCCGAGCAGTACTTC. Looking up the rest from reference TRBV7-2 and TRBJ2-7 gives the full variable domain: GAGVSQSPSNKVTEKGKDVELRCDPISGHTALYWYRQSLGQGLEFLIYFQGNSAPDKSGLPSDRFSAERTGGSVSTLTIQRTQQEDSAVYLCASSWTSGRVSEQYFGPGTRLTVT.

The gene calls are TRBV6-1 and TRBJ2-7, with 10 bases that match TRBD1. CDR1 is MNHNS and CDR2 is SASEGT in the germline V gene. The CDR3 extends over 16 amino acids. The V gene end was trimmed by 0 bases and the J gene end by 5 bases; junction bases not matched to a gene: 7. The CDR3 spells CASSEAPGQGLDEQYF. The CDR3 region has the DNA TGTGCCAGCAGTGAAGCCCCGGGACAGGGGCTTGACGAGCAGTACTTC.

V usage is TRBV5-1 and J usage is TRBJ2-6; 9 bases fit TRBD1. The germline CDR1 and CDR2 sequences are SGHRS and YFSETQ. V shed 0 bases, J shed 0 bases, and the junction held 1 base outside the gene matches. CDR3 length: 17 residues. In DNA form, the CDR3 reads TGCGCCAGCAGCTTGGACAGGGGGCCCTCTGGGGCCAACGTCCTGACTTTC. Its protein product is CASSLDRGPSGANVLTF.

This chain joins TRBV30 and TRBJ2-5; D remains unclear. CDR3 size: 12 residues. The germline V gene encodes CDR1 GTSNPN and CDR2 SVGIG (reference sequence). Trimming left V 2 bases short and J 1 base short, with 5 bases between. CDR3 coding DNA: TGTGCCTGGAGTCTCCTCCAAGAGACCCAGTACTTC. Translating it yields CAWSLLQETQYF.

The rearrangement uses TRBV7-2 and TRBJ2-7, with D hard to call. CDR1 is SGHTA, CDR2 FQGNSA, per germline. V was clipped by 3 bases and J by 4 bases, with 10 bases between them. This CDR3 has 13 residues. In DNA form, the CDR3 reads TGTGCCAGCAGCTTTGGACGGCCTTACGAGCAGTACTTC. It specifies CASSFGRPYEQYF.

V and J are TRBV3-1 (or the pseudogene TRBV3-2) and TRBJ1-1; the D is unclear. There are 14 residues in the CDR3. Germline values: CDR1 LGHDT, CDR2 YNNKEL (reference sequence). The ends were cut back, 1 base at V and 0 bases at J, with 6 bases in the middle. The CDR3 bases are TGTGCCAGCAGCCAAGGGCCGGTGAACACTGAAGCTTTCTTT. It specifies CASSQGPVNTEAFF.

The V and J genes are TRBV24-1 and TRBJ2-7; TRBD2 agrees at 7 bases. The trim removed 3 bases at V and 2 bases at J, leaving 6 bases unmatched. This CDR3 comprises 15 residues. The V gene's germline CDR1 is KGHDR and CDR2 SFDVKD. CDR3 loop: CATSDGLAVPYEQYF. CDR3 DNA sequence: TGTGCCACCAGTGATGGGCTAGCGGTTCCCTACGAGCAGTACTTC.

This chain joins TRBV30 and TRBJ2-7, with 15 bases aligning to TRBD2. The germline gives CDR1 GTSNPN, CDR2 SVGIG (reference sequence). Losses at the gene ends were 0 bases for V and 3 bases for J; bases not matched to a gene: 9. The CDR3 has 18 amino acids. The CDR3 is CAWSVWRTSGRARYEQYF. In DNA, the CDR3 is TGTGCCTGGAGTGTATGGAGGACTAGCGGGAGGGCTCGCTACGAGCAGTACTTC.

Written as DNA, the CDR3 is TGTGCCAGCAGGCAAACAGGAAACTATGGCTACACCTTC. Its protein is CASRQTGNYGYTF. The rearrangement uses TRBV27 and TRBJ1-2; maybe TRBD1 (5 bases). The germline CDR1 and CDR2 sequences are MNHEY and SMNVEV (reference sequence). The CDR3 sequence is 13 residues long. The germline V and J ends were trimmed by 6 bases and 2 bases, with 10 bases remaining between them.

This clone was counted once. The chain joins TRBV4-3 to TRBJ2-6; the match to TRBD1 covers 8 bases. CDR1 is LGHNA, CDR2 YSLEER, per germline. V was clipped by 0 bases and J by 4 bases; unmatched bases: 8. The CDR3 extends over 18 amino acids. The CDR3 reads CASSQDMSGGGGANVLTF. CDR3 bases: TGCGCCAGCAGCCAAGATATGTCAGGGGGCGGAGGGGCCAACGTCCTGACTTTC.

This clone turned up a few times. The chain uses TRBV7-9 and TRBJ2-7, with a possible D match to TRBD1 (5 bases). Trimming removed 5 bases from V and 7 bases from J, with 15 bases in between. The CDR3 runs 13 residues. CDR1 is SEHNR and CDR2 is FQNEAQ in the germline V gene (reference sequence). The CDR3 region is CASSLTAVREQYF. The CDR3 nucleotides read TGTGCCAGCAGCCTGACAGCCGTGAGGGAGCAGTACTTC.

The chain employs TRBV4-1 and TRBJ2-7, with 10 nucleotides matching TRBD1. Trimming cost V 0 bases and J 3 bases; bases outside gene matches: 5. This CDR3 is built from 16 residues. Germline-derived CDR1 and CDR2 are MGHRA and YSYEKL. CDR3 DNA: TGCGCCAGCAGCCAAGAGCGTCGGGACAGGGGCTACGAGCAGTACTTC. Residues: CASSQERRDRGYEQYF.

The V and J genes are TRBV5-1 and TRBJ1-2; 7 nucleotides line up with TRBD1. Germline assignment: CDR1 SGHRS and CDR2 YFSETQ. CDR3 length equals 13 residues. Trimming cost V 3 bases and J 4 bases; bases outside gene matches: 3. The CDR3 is CASSSRGGYGYTF. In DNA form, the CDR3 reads TGCGCCAGCAGCTCCAGGGGGGGCTATGGCTACACCTTC.